This T cell receptor beta chain appears in the sequencing data of a study of T cell changes during pregnancy in multiple sclerosis (dated by TCRdb to 2018 to 2020). As for the study more broadly: The study looked at changes in the T cell repertoire across pregnancy in women with multiple sclerosis.

Library preparation used the immunoSEQ multiplex PCR assay. In its TCRdb copy, this immuneACCESS table keeps in-frame sequences only and misses some clones. Where compared with another copy, unresolved V genes explain less than half of these, and the others have no known cause. The sample contains 40,000 to 60,000 clones, around 90% of them found a single time. Jointly, the top ten make up about 0.5% of the sample. The germline V and J ends show losses of 6 bases and 7 bases respectively, and no gene match explains 7 bases of the junction. The CDR3 sequence holds 13 residues, the cysteine and phenylalanine included. The entry retains the CDR3 DNA only, 39 bases that are in frame from base 1. Based on the germline V gene, the CDR1 and CDR2 sequences are KGHSH and LQKENI. Turning to this clone: The clone's antigen remains unknown. No much larger clone exists at a distance of one base, and base qualities are not known.

The chain was built from TRBV18 and TRBJ1-2; 8 central bases correspond to TRBD1. Sequencing used CD4+ T cells from peripheral blood mononuclear cells, obtained in the third trimester of pregnancy. The sequence derives from a female donor with multiple sclerosis, enrolled in a pregnancy study. The nucleotide sequence reads as follows: TGTGCCAGCTCGCCCGGGACAGGATTTGGCTACACCTTC. Its protein reads: CASSPGTGFGYTF.